The 2 T cell receptor beta chains reported below all come from one sample, sequenced in a study of T cells in localized non-small cell lung cancer. This table comes from immunoSEQ multiplex PCR, and its TCRdb copy is limited to in-frame clones, with some not included. This table has about 72,000 clones, 80% to 90% appearing once. The sample consisted of peripheral blood, taken before any cancer treatment. These receptors all stem from a female donor aged 60 or older with stage I lung adenocarcinoma.

This chain connects TRBV6-5 to TRBJ1-5, with TRBD1 as a possible D gene (6 bases). The V gene lost 6 bases and the J gene lost 0 bases, with 12 bases spanning the gap. Per germline, CDR1 MNHEY and CDR2 SVGAGI. This CDR3 spans 15 amino acids. DNA of the CDR3: TGTGCCAGCAGGGCGGACAGTTTTAGCAATCAGCCCCAGCATTTT. Its protein product is CASRADSFSNQPQHF.

This clone was counted a single time. V gene TRBV10-2 combines with J gene TRBJ2-7; D unclear. This CDR3 contains 13 residues. Per germline, CDR1 WSHSY and CDR2 SAAADI. V lost 6 bases and J 7 bases, leaving 16 bases between the germline ends. CDR3 nucleotides: TGCGCCAGCAGCCCCTGGACCCTTGGAGAGCAGTACTTC. As protein: CASSPWTLGEQYF.